The 14 T cell receptor beta chains below were found in one sample sequenced in a study of T cells in localized non-small cell lung cancer. Using immunoSEQ multiplex PCR, the repertoire was profiled, and TCRdb retains in-frame clones only, with some absent. The data contain approximately 35,000 clones, almost 90% of them singletons. The specimen comprised peripheral blood, sampled before any cancer treatment. These TCRs come from a man between 40 and 70 years old with stage I lung adenocarcinoma.

The J gene is TRBJ1-1, the V gene TRBV10-3; TRBD1 matches 7 bases. The CDR3 extends over 14 amino acids. V lost 9 bases, J lost 0 bases, and 7 bases stayed unmatched. CDR1 and CDR2 from the germline V gene are ENHRY and SYGVKD. The chain's CDR3 is CAIGDSHMNTEAFF. The DNA for the CDR3 is TGTGCCATTGGGGACAGCCACATGAACACTGAAGCTTTCTTT.

The J gene is TRBJ1-2, the V gene TRBV30; TRBD1 agrees at 7 bases. Germline CDR1 GTSNPN, CDR2 SVGIG (reference sequence). J lost 8 bases, V lost 1 base, and 7 bases had no gene match. This CDR3 has 13 residues. The CDR3 sequence is CAWSETGSGGYTF. DNA for the CDR3: TGTGCCTGGAGTGAGACAGGGTCCGGGGGCTACACCTTC.

The V gene is TRBV18, the J gene TRBJ2-1; 8 nucleotides align to TRBD1. Germline V gene data show CDR1 as KGHSH and CDR2 as LQKENI. After removal of 3 bases from V and 5 bases from J, the junction contained 3 bases not matched to a gene. This CDR3 comprises 14 residues. This CDR3 reads CASSPRTGNNEQFF. CDR3 sequence (DNA): TGTGCCAGCTCACCCAGGACAGGGAACAATGAGCAGTTCTTC.

The V and J genes are TRBV5-6 and TRBJ2-7; D gene unclear. V lost 4 bases, J lost 2 bases, and 13 bases lay in between. The length of the CDR3 is 14 residues. In germline, CDR1 is SGHDT, CDR2 YYEEEE. CDR3 DNA sequence: TGTGCCAGCAGCAAGAATTCAATTCCCTACGAGCAGTACTTC. Its translation: CASSKNSIPYEQYF.

This sequence joins TRBV25-1 and TRBJ1-6; a possible D gene is TRBD1 (5 bases). Germline lookup yields CDR1 MGHDK and CDR2 SYGVNS. The CDR3 runs 13 residues. V was cut by 6 bases and J by 8 bases, with 11 bases left in between. CDR3 loop: CASSLDIYSPLHF. In DNA form, the CDR3 reads TGTGCCAGCAGCCTGGACATCTATTCACCCCTCCACTTT.

This clone has just one count. The chain recombines TRBV7-2 with TRBJ1-1, with a possible D match to TRBD1 (6 bases). Germline V CDR1 and CDR2: SGHTA, FQGNSA. The ends were cut back, 2 bases at V and 0 bases at J, with 22 bases in the middle. The CDR3 is made up of 19 amino acids. For the CDR3, the DNA is TGTGCCAGCAGCTTAAGAGGGGGGCCGGGACTGACTATGAACACTGAAGCTTTCTTT. The encoded protein is CASSLRGGPGLTMNTEAFF.

The chain couples TRBV6-1 to TRBJ1-2; D is unclear. The germline V and J ends were trimmed by 0 bases and 5 bases, with 1 base remaining between them. The CDR3 loop spans 11 amino acids. Germline V lookup: CDR1 MNHNS, CDR2 SASEGT. CDR3 sequence: CASSEAYGYTF. CDR3 DNA: TGTGCCAGCAGTGAAGCGTATGGCTACACCTTC.

DNA of the CDR3: TGTGCCAGCAGTTTATCCGCAGGGGCTCATGGCTACACCTTC. Encoded protein: CASSLSAGAHGYTF. The V gene is TRBV27, the J gene TRBJ1-2; D is perhaps TRBD1 (6 bases). Looked up from germline, CDR1 is MNHEY and CDR2 is SMNVEV (reference sequence). CDR3 size: 14 residues. The V and J ends lost 0 bases and 6 bases respectively, with 11 bases between them.

The chain has TRBV5-1 and TRBJ2-7; D is perhaps TRBD1 or TRBD2 (5 bases each). Trimming removed 0 bases from V and 2 bases from J, with 12 bases in between. The CDR3 has 15 residues. Germline CDR1 SGHRS, CDR2 YFSETQ. CDR3 protein: CASSLAGTNAYEQYF. CDR3 sequence (DNA): TGCGCCAGCAGCTTGGCCGGGACGAACGCCTACGAGCAGTACTTC. The full variable domain, its missing parts supplied by reference TRBV5-1 and TRBJ2-7, is KAGVTQTPRYLIKTRGQQVTLSCSPISGHRSVSWYQQTPGQGLQFLFEYFSETQRNKGNFPGRFSGRQFSNSRSEMNVSTLELGDSALYLCASSLAGTNAYEQYFGPGTRLTVT.

The chain carries TRBV30 and TRBJ1-3; TRBD1 matches at 10 bases. Germline V CDR1 and CDR2: GTSNPN, SVGIG (reference sequence). The length of the CDR3 is 16 residues. With V trimmed by 3 bases and J by 0 bases, 5 bases remained unmatched. CDR3: CAWSRQGASSGNTIYF. The CDR3 DNA reads TGTGCCTGGAGCCGACAGGGGGCCAGCTCTGGAAACACCATATATTTT.

J is TRBJ1-3 and V is TRBV10-2, with D maybe TRBD1 (6 bases). This CDR3 comprises 15 residues. Germline CDR1 and CDR2: WSHSY and SAAADI. V was shortened by 6 bases and J by 0 bases, with 12 bases between the two germline ends. For the CDR3, the DNA is TGCGCCAGCAGGCCGGGACAAAGCTCTGGAAACACCATATATTTT. It encodes CASRPGQSSGNTIYF.

The chain combines TRBV5-1 with TRBJ1-1, with a tentative D call TRBD1 (5 bases). The V gene's germline CDR1 is SGHRS and CDR2 YFSETQ. The CDR3 length is 17 residues. Trimming pared 0 bases from V and 4 bases from J, leaving 19 bases between. Written as DNA, the CDR3 is TGCGCCAGCAGCTTGGTGCAGGGACGGTACGGTACCACTGAAGCTTTCTTT. Translation gives CASSLVQGRYGTTEAFF.

The J gene is TRBJ2-5, the V gene TRBV6-1; D is possibly TRBD2 (5 bases). V lost 10 bases to trimming and J lost 5 bases, with 14 bases between them. This CDR3 is 12 amino acids long. CDR1 and CDR2 (germline): MNHNS, SASEGT. This CDR3 reads CATGGGGETQYF. In DNA form, the CDR3 reads TGTGCCACAGGAGGTGGTGGGGAGACCCAGTACTTC.

V and J are TRBV13 and TRBJ1-2, with 7 bases fitting TRBD1. Germline V gives CDR1 PRHDT, CDR2 FYEKMQ (reference sequence). This CDR3 has 18 residues. Trimming removed 5 bases from V and 2 bases from J; junction bases left unmatched: 17. The CDR3 coding sequence is TGTGCCAGCAGCCCTGGGCACAAGGGACAGAGGGCCAACTATGGCTACACCTTC. Amino acid sequence: CASSPGHKGQRANYGYTF.